The entry below gives a single TCR beta chain sequence along with its context. The sample belongs to a study of control samples from healthy donors and cancer patients. CDR1 is SQVTM, CDR2 ANQGSEA, per germline. Trimming removed 7 bases at V and 4 bases at J, with 25 bases between. The CDR3 length is 16 residues. Assay used: immunoSEQ multiplex PCR; TCRdb lists only in-frame clones, some missing. The table records some 130,000 clones, roughly 90% of them present only once. This receptor was obtained from a woman between 45 and 65 years old in good health. Sample: blood. The chain links TRBV29-1 to TRBJ1-2, with D unresolved. This chain's CDR3 is CSAYERIRLGGYGYTF. CDR3 in DNA: TGCAGCGCATACGAACGCATTCGGTTAGGAGGCTATGGCTACACCTTC.